The rows below give T cell receptor beta chains drawn from one sample of a study of blood T cell repertoires in COVID-19. Profiled with immunoSEQ multiplex PCR; TCRdb holds only in-frame clones, not every one. The top ten clones hold more than 7.5% of a sample with roughly 140,000 clones, 80% to 90% of them seen once. The sequenced sample was peripheral blood. The receptors stem from a woman aged 50 to 60 with acute or convalescent COVID-19. The CDR3 runs from the conserved cysteine through the conserved F or W.

V,CDR3
TRBV5-4,CASSGPGLASYEQYF
TRBV3-1/TRBV3-2,CASRRDRDNSPLHF
TRBV19,CASSSLAGAEQYF
TRBV9,CASSVGSDRPLFF
TRBV7-9,CASSPTPGEVYGYTF
TRBV7-2,CASSAKRDQETQYF
TRBV9,CASSLTRQGTGNTIYF
TRBV13,CASSLERTGGATDTQYF
TRBV18,CASSSGTSGHYEQYF
TRBV25-1,CASSDLGTGAPLHF
TRBV29-1,CSVAGTGELFF
TRBV10-1,CASRDGQGTGELFF
TRBV7-3,CASSLGPGNTEAFF
TRBV5-1,CASSIGKEKLFF
TRBV6-5,CASNAGGGNQPQHF
TRBV9,CASSRQGGSAFF
TRBV19,CATTVERGGPEQYF
TRBV2,CASSVVYEQYF
TRBV7-7,CASSLDSNTEAFF
TRBV2,CASRRGQGSPLHF
TRBV30,CAWAGTNNSPLHF
TRBV7-9,CASRNRTAYNSPLHF
TRBV11-2,CASSRRLAGVSDEQFF
TRBV24-1,CATSDTHSDRGLNEQYF
TRBV2,CASSLQENYGYTF
TRBV12-3/TRBV12-4,CASSRSWVDTIYF
TRBV5-6,CASSFGGDEQFF
TRBV7-6,CASSFRRPGVSEHEKLFF
TRBV5-1,CASSLDRRETQYF
TRBV6-6,CASSRKTGTGWKGYTF
TRBV24-1,CATSNAGTSGTDTQYF
TRBV11-2,CASSLWTGRMDEQYF
TRBV10-3,CANGQGGSGTQYF
TRBV5-1,CASSGEGNEKLFF
TRBV19,CASSISGTSASYEQYF
TRBV6-5,CASSYDRQGYAFF
TRBV15,CATSRDRLAGGNEQFF
TRBV30,CAWSKSSGAAGEQFF
TRBV2,CASSPGHNQNSPLHF
TRBV14,CASSPIQDRGFTGELFF
TRBV6-5,CASRAIRGSPLHF
TRBV4-2,CASSQDRFTGELFF
TRBV19,CASSYLAGPTDTQYF
TRBV19,CATTGRVNGYTF
TRBV5-1,CASSPTGGIDTQYF
TRBV18,CASSPPSRIYGYTF
TRBV4-3,CASSQETGKDYGYTF
TRBV11-2,CASSLEDSPNSPLHF
TRBV27,CASSGRGDVYEQYF
TRBV9,CASSVREYNEQFF